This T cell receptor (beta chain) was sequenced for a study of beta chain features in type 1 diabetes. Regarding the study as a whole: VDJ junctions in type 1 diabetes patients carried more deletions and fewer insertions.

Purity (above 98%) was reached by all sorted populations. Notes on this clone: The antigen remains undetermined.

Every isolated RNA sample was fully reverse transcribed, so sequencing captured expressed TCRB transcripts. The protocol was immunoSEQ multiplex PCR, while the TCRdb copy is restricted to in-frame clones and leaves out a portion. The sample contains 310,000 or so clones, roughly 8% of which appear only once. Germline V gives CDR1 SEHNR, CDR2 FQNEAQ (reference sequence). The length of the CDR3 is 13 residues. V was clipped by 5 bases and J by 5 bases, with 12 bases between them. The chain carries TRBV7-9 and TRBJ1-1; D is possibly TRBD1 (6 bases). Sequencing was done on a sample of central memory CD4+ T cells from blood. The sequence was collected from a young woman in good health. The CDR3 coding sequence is TGTGCCAGCAGCCGATCAGGGGTTACTGAAGCTTTCTTT. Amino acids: CASSRSGVTEAFF.